The rows below give T cell receptor beta chains drawn from one sample of a study of T-cell reconstitution after alpha-beta-depleted transplantation in children. TCRdb redid the calling of the PCR reads with MiXCR, one entry per CDR3 protein. There are fewer than 700,000 distinct CDR3 sequences in the sample; under 15% occur only once, and 2.2% lies in the top ten. The sequencing used PBMCs, mostly from graft donor cells, collected 360 days after TCRalphabeta/CD19-depleted stem cell transplant. All receptors come from a male patient younger than 18 who had a stem cell transplant for acute myeloid leukemia, so the T cells may come from the graft donor. Both conserved end residues are part of each CDR3. Fields, in order: J gene, CDR3 length, V gene, clone size, D gene, CDR3 protein, CDR3 DNA. A D gene is named only where the DNA matches it firmly. Not every row has a clone size; where given, it reads once, few, many or a size class.

J gene: TRBJ1-3
CDR3 length: 13
V gene: TRBV12-3/TRBV12-4
clone size: .
D gene: TRBD1
CDR3 protein: CASSQTGPSTIYF
CDR3 DNA: TGTGCCAGCAGTCAGACAGGGCCGAGCACCATATATTTT

J gene: TRBJ2-1
CDR3 length: 15
V gene: TRBV6-4
clone size: .
D gene: TRBD2
CDR3 protein: CASSVLAGGPNEQFF
CDR3 DNA: TGTGCCAGCAGTGTCTTAGCGGGAGGGCCCAATGAGCAGTTCTTC

J gene: TRBJ2-1
CDR3 length: 11
V gene: TRBV4-2
clone size: .
D gene: .
CDR3 protein: CASSQHGSQFF
CDR3 DNA: TGTGCCAGCAGCCAACACGGATCGCAGTTCTTC

J gene: TRBJ2-1
CDR3 length: 15
V gene: TRBV24-1
clone size: many
D gene: .
CDR3 protein: CATSDFSAGSSRQFF
CDR3 DNA: TGTGCCACCAGTGATTTCTCGGCAGGGTCAAGTCGGCAGTTCTTC

J gene: TRBJ2-1
CDR3 length: 14
V gene: TRBV20-1
clone size: many
D gene: TRBD2
CDR3 protein: CSARASGGYNEQFF
CDR3 DNA: TGCAGTGCTAGGGCTAGCGGGGGATACAATGAGCAGTTCTTC

J gene: TRBJ2-7
CDR3 length: 14
V gene: TRBV20-1
clone size: many
D gene: .
CDR3 protein: CSARFRDRNYEQYF
CDR3 DNA: TGCAGTGCTAGATTCCGGGATCGGAACTACGAGCAGTACTTC

J gene: TRBJ2-7
CDR3 length: 15
V gene: TRBV9
clone size: many
D gene: .
CDR3 protein: CASSVGAASTYEQYF
CDR3 DNA: TGTGCCAGCAGCGTAGGGGCAGCATCAACCTACGAGCAGTACTTC

J gene: TRBJ2-1
CDR3 length: 11
V gene: TRBV7-2
clone size: .
D gene: .
CDR3 protein: CASSPVHEQFF
CDR3 DNA: TGTGCCAGCAGCCCGGTTCATGAGCAGTTCTTC

J gene: TRBJ2-3
CDR3 length: 15
V gene: TRBV7-9
clone size: .
D gene: TRBD1
CDR3 protein: CASSSGQGNTDTQYF
CDR3 DNA: TGTGCCAGCAGCTCGGGACAGGGAAATACAGATACGCAGTATTTT

J gene: TRBJ2-7
CDR3 length: 16
V gene: TRBV20-1
clone size: many
D gene: TRBD2
CDR3 protein: CSASWLAGVSSYEQYF
CDR3 DNA: TGCAGTGCTAGTTGGCTAGCGGGAGTCTCATCTTACGAGCAGTACTTC

J gene: TRBJ1-6
CDR3 length: 13
V gene: TRBV28
clone size: .
D gene: .
CDR3 protein: CASWVGSYSPLHF
CDR3 DNA: TGTGCCAGCTGGGTGGGTTCGTATTCACCCCTCCACTTT

J gene: TRBJ2-2
CDR3 length: 16
V gene: TRBV15
clone size: few
D gene: TRBD2
CDR3 protein: CATRVRGSGSDGELFF
CDR3 DNA: TGTGCCACCCGGGTTAGGGGTAGCGGGAGTGACGGGGAGCTGTTTTTT

J gene: TRBJ2-7
CDR3 length: 14
V gene: TRBV20-1
clone size: .
D gene: TRBD2
CDR3 protein: CSAHLAGNSYEQYF
CDR3 DNA: TGCAGTGCCCACCTAGCGGGGAACTCCTACGAGCAGTACTTC

J gene: TRBJ2-7
CDR3 length: 17
V gene: TRBV11-2
clone size: many
D gene: TRBD2
CDR3 protein: CASSLGVTSPSSYEQYF
CDR3 DNA: TGTGCCAGCAGCTTAGGGGTGACTAGCCCTTCCTCCTACGAGCAGTACTTC

J gene: TRBJ1-1
CDR3 length: 16
V gene: TRBV12-3/TRBV12-4
clone size: few
D gene: .
CDR3 protein: CASSLLWIGAGTEAFF
CDR3 DNA: TGTGCCAGCAGTTTATTGTGGATTGGGGCTGGCACTGAAGCTTTCTTT

J gene: TRBJ2-7
CDR3 length: 15
V gene: TRBV14
clone size: .
D gene: .
CDR3 protein: CASSLTGRFPYEQYF
CDR3 DNA: TGTGCCAGCAGCCTCACAGGGAGGTTCCCCTACGAGCAGTACTTC

J gene: TRBJ2-2
CDR3 length: 16
V gene: TRBV2
clone size: .
D gene: .
CDR3 protein: CASRPPGGMGTGELFF
CDR3 DNA: TGTGCCAGCAGGCCCCCGGGCGGGATGGGCACCGGGGAGCTGTTTTTT

J gene: TRBJ2-7
CDR3 length: 15
V gene: TRBV19
clone size: few
D gene: .
CDR3 protein: CASSPSGAAFYEQYF
CDR3 DNA: TGTGCCAGTAGCCCTTCGGGGGCGGCCTTCTACGAGCAGTACTTC

J gene: TRBJ1-2
CDR3 length: 15
V gene: TRBV6-1
clone size: few
D gene: TRBD1
CDR3 protein: CASRSAGTGDYGYTF
CDR3 DNA: TGTGCCAGCAGATCCGCAGGGACAGGAGACTATGGCTACACCTTC

J gene: TRBJ2-5
CDR3 length: 14
V gene: TRBV4-2
clone size: few
D gene: .
CDR3 protein: CASSQDDNQETQYF
CDR3 DNA: TGTGCCAGCAGCCAAGATGACAACCAAGAGACCCAGTACTTC

J gene: TRBJ2-3
CDR3 length: 13
V gene: TRBV4-3
clone size: .
D gene: .
CDR3 protein: CASSQGSSWLQYF
CDR3 DNA: TGCGCCAGCAGCCAAGGTTCTAGTTGGCTTCAGTATTTT

J gene: TRBJ2-3
CDR3 length: 12
V gene: TRBV20-1
clone size: many
D gene: .
CDR3 protein: CSAASDTDTQYF
CDR3 DNA: TGCAGTGCAGCTTCAGACACAGATACGCAGTATTTT

J gene: TRBJ2-3
CDR3 length: 16
V gene: TRBV6-4
clone size: .
D gene: .
CDR3 protein: CASSDDYQLSTDTQYF
CDR3 DNA: TGTGCCAGCAGTGATGACTACCAGCTGTCCACAGATACGCAGTATTTT

J gene: TRBJ2-2
CDR3 length: 14
V gene: TRBV24-1
clone size: few
D gene: .
CDR3 protein: CATSDLQGTGELFF
CDR3 DNA: TGTGCCACCAGTGATCTCCAGGGTACCGGGGAGCTGTTTTTT